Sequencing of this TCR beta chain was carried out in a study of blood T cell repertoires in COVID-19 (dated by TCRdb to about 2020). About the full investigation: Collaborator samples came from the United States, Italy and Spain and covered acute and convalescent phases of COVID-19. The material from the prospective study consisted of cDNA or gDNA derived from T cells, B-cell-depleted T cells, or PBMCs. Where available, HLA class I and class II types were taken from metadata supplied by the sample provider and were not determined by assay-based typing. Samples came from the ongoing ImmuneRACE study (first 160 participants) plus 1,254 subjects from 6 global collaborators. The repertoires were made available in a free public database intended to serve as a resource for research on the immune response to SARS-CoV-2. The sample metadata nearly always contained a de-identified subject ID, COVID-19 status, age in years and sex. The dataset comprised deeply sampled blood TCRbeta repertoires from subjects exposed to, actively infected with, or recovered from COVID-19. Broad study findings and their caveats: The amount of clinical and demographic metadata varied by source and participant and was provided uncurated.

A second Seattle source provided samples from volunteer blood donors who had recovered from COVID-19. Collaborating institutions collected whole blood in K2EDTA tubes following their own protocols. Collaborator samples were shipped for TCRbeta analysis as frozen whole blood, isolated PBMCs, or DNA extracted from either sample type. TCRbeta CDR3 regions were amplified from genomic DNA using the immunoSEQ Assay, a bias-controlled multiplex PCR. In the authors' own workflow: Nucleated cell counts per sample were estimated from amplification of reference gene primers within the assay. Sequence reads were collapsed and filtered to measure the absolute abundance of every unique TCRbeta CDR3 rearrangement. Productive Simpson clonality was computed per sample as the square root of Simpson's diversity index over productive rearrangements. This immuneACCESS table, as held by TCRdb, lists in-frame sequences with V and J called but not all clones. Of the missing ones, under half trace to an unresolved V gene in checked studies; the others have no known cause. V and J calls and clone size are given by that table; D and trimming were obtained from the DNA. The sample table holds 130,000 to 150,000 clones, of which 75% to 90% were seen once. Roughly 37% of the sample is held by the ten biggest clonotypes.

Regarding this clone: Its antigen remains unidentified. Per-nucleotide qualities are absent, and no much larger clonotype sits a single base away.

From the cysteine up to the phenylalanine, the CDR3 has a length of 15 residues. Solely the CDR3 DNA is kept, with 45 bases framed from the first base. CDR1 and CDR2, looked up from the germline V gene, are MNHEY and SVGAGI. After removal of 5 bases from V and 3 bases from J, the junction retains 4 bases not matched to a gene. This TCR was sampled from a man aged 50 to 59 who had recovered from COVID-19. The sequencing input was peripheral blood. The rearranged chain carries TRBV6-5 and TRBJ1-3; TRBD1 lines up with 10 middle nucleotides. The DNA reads TGTGCCAGCAGTACCGACAGGGGGCTTGGAAACACCATATATTTT. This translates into CASSTDRGLGNTIYF.